What follows are 21 T cell receptor beta chains derived from one specimen sequenced in a study of cytomegalovirus exposure and HLA in healthy donors. This PCR relied on a set of 60 Vbeta primers and 13 Jbeta primers. The protocol was immunoSEQ multiplex PCR, while the TCRdb copy is restricted to in-frame clones and leaves out a portion. This sample contains 68,000 or so clones. The material sequenced was PBMCs. These receptors all come from a boy aged 5-17 years in good health and CMV-seronegative.

The chain joins TRBV9 to TRBJ2-2; 8 bases are shared with TRBD1. The CDR3 runs 15 residues. Trimming took 0 bases from V and 5 from J; bases not matched to a gene: 3. Germline values: CDR1 SGDLS, CDR2 YYNGEE. The DNA of the CDR3 is TGTGCCAGCAGCGTAGCAGGGGGCTCTACCGGGGAGCTGTTTTTT. Its translation is CASSVAGGSTGELFF.

As DNA, the CDR3 is TGTGCCAGCAGTTCAGCACCGGACAGGGGCGGCTATGGCTACACCTTC. Amino acids: CASSSAPDRGGYGYTF. V is TRBV6-5 and J is TRBJ1-2; TRBD1 matches 9 bases. The V gene end was trimmed by 4 bases and the J gene end by 4 bases; junction bases not matched to a gene: 10. Germline V gene lookup returns CDR1 MNHEY and CDR2 SVGAGI. This CDR3 is built from 16 residues.

The chain links TRBV6-5 to TRBJ2-3, with 7 bases fitting TRBD1. Looked up from germline, CDR1 is MNHEY and CDR2 is SVGAGI. V gave up 6 bases and J gave up 1 base; unmatched junction bases: 7. This CDR3 has 15 residues. Written as DNA, the CDR3 is TGTGCCAGCAGCAGACAGGGAAAAGGCACAGATACGCAGTATTTT. Amino acids: CASSRQGKGTDTQYF.

The J gene is TRBJ1-2, the V gene TRBV5-1; D might be TRBD1 (6 bases). The CDR3 is 14 amino acids. The germline gives CDR1 SGHRS, CDR2 YFSETQ. Between the trimmed V and J ends, which lost 4 bases and 2 bases, there was a span of 12 bases. This CDR3 is CASSDSQGNYGYTF. The CDR3 nucleotides read TGCGCCAGCAGCGATTCTCAGGGGAACTATGGCTACACCTTC.

The chain joins TRBV2 to TRBJ1-1, with D possibly matching TRBD1 (6 bases). The CDR3 contains 18 residues. The V end was cut by 2 bases, the J end by 0 bases, with 19 bases between. Germline assignment: CDR1 SNHLY and CDR2 FYNNEI. The CDR3 nucleotides are TGTGCCAGCAGTGAAAGGGGGGGTCATACTTGGGTGAACACTGAAGCTTTCTTT. Residues: CASSERGGHTWVNTEAFF.

This rearrangement joins TRBV5-1 to TRBJ1-5; maybe TRBD1 (5 bases). Trimming shortened V by 4 bases and J by 3 bases, and 17 bases separated the two germline ends. Germline CDR1 and CDR2: SGHRS and YFSETQ. The CDR3 length is 16 residues. CDR3 region: CASSPGGAGNNQPQHF. CDR3 DNA sequence: TGCGCCAGCAGCCCCGGAGGGGCAGGTAACAATCAGCCCCAGCATTTT.

The V gene is TRBV10-1, the J gene TRBJ2-1; 16 bases agree with TRBD2. This CDR3 has 15 amino acids. Germline assignment: CDR1 WNHNN and CDR2 SYGVQD (reference sequence). V was clipped by 5 bases and J by 12 bases; unmatched bases: 7. The CDR3 is CASSIGTSGGAGQFF. CDR3 bases: TGCGCCAGCAGTATCGGGACTAGCGGGGGGGCCGGGCAGTTCTTC.

The rearrangement joins TRBV6-5 to TRBJ1-1, with 7 bases fitting TRBD1. CDR3 size: 14 residues. Losses at the gene ends were 6 bases for V and 6 bases for J; bases not matched to a gene: 10. CDR1 is MNHEY and CDR2 is SVGAGI in the germline V gene. CDR3 amino acids: CASRLIQGRAEAFF. CDR3 bases: TGTGCCAGCAGGCTAATACAGGGGAGAGCTGAAGCTTTCTTT.

The V gene is TRBV18, the J gene TRBJ2-7; the D gene is possibly TRBD2 (5 bases). Germline loops: CDR1 KGHSH, CDR2 LQKENI. CDR3 length equals 17 residues. V lost 2 bases and J 0 bases, leaving 17 bases between the germline ends. The CDR3 nucleotides read TGTGCCAGCTCACCAATGGGTTCGGGGTCGAGCTCCTACGAGCAGTACTTC. Protein product: CASSPMGSGSSSYEQYF.

The V and J genes are TRBV19 and TRBJ1-1; D may be TRBD1 (5 bases). Germline V gene data show CDR1 as LNHDA and CDR2 as SQIVND (reference sequence). The ends were cut back, 10 bases at V and 4 bases at J, with 19 bases in the middle. This CDR3 has 14 residues. The CDR3 sequence is CATHAGGVSTEAFF. DNA for the CDR3: TGTGCCACCCATGCGGGGGGTGTTTCCACTGAAGCTTTCTTT.

The chain uses TRBV6-1 and TRBJ2-2, with 7 nucleotides matching TRBD2. In germline, CDR1 is MNHNS, CDR2 SASEGT. The CDR3 consists of 14 residues. Trimming removed 4 bases from V and 7 bases from J; junction bases left unmatched: 6. CDR3 region: CASSVGTKDGELFF. CDR3 DNA sequence: TGTGCCAGCAGTGTGGGGACTAAGGACGGGGAGCTGTTTTTT.

This chain joins TRBV5-6 and TRBJ2-6; D is undetermined. Germline V CDR1 and CDR2: SGHDT, YYEEEE. The CDR3 is made up of 14 amino acids. V gave up 4 bases and J gave up 0 bases, with 5 bases separating them. CDR3 bases: TGTGCCAGCAGCCCGAGCTCTGGGGCCAACGTCCTGACTTTC. It specifies CASSPSSGANVLTF.

This chain uses TRBV7-9 with TRBJ1-5, with D perhaps matching TRBD1 (5 bases). CDR1 and CDR2 (germline): SEHNR, FQNEAQ (reference sequence). V lost 5 bases and J lost 0, with 17 bases in between. CDR3 length: 17 residues. The chain's CDR3 is CASSTSRGGYSNQPQHF. DNA for the CDR3: TGTGCCAGCAGCACGAGTCGGGGGGGATATAGCAATCAGCCCCAGCATTTT.

The J gene is TRBJ1-2, the V gene TRBV5-1; TRBD1 matches 8 bases. Trimming cost V 6 bases and J 2 bases; bases outside gene matches: 9. Per the germline V gene, CDR1 is SGHRS and CDR2 is YFSETQ. The length of the CDR3 is 15 residues. The CDR3 loop reads CASKTQGAGNYGYTF. CDR3 nucleotide sequence: TGCGCCAGCAAAACTCAGGGGGCTGGGAACTATGGCTACACCTTC.

The chain is built from TRBV5-1 and TRBJ2-5, with D tentatively TRBD2 (5 bases). This CDR3 is 12 amino acids long. Germline values: CDR1 SGHRS, CDR2 YFSETQ. V lost 4 bases and J lost 11, with 15 bases in between. The CDR3 DNA follows: TGCGCCAGCAGCCCGGGGAACCGGGAACAGTACTTC. Protein product: CASSPGNREQYF.

The V call is TRBV6-5, the J call TRBJ2-5; D possibly corresponds to TRBD1 (5 bases). The CDR3 sequence is 14 residues long. Deletions cut 6 bases from V and 4 bases from J, with 15 bases between. Looked up from germline, CDR1 is MNHEY and CDR2 is SVGAGI. The CDR3 DNA sequence: TGTGCCAGCAGAACTCGAACAGGCGGAGAGACCCAGTACTTC. It encodes CASRTRTGGETQYF.

The rearrangement joins TRBV28 to TRBJ1-2; a weak D match, TRBD1 (6 bases). Germline V CDR1 and CDR2: MDHEN, SYDVKM. V lost 5 bases, J lost 4 bases, and 17 bases lay in between. The CDR3 length is 15 residues. The CDR3 DNA is TGTGCCAGCAGTCCCGGGGGGGCCCTATCCTATGGCTACACCTTC. Translating gives CASSPGGALSYGYTF.

This chain links TRBV18 with TRBJ2-5; 8 bases align to TRBD1. Germline V gene sequence: CDR1 KGHSH, CDR2 LQKENI. The CDR3 length is 15 residues. V was clipped by 3 bases and J by 5 bases; unmatched bases: 8. CDR3 nucleotides: TGTGCCAGCTCACCCGGAACAGGGGGATTGGAGACCCAGTACTTC. Encoded protein: CASSPGTGGLETQYF.

The chain employs TRBV6-5 and TRBJ1-2; D is unclear. CDR1 and CDR2 from the germline V gene are MNHEY and SVGAGI. V dropped 1 base and J dropped 8 bases, with 11 bases sitting between them. The CDR3 contains 13 residues. The CDR3 here is CASSYLDIEGYTF. CDR3 in DNA: TGTGCCAGCAGTTACTTAGACATCGAAGGCTACACCTTC.

The chain combines TRBV6-6 with TRBJ1-1; 9 bases line up with TRBD1. Trimming took 6 bases from V and 7 from J; bases not matched to a gene: 12. This CDR3 has 15 amino acids. Looked up from germline, CDR1 is MNHNY and CDR2 is SVGAGI (reference sequence). The CDR3 loop is CASSPISGTGNEAFF. The CDR3 DNA is TGTGCCAGCAGCCCAATTTCCGGGACAGGGAATGAAGCTTTCTTT.

This chain links TRBV10-3 with TRBJ2-7; 7 bases agree with TRBD1. Germline loops: CDR1 ENHRY, CDR2 SYGVKD. This CDR3 contains 12 residues. The trim removed 11 bases at V and 0 bases at J, leaving 4 bases unmatched. The CDR3 DNA sequence: TGTGCCGTCCGGGACAGCTCCTACGAGCAGTACTTC. It translates to CAVRDSSYEQYF.